In this sample, the clone carrying this T cell receptor beta chain turned up a few times. Its antigen is not identified. The data were obtained in a study of blood T cells in healthy people across ages. General study findings and limits: Calculation of diversity from one million T cells yielded estimates considered to be underestimates.

It was with a sample-barcoded 5' primer and a J-beta primer mix that a second PCR of about 6 to 12 cycles was run. TCRdb analysed the 5' RACE reads with MiXCR anew, one entry per CDR3 protein. The data contain over 1.5 million distinct CDR3 sequences, approximately 50% of them singletons. The CDR3 has 14 residues. The V segment lost 2 bases and the J segment 2 bases; nucleotides outside the gene matches: 1. Germline CDR1 MNHNS, CDR2 SASEGT. The clonotype comes from a woman in her thirties or forties in good health. The chain is built from TRBV6-1 and TRBJ2-5; 8 nucleotides align to TRBD1. The sample was blood. In DNA, the CDR3 is TGTGCCAGCAGTGAACGGACAGGGCAAGAGACCCAGTACTTC. Encoded protein: CASSERTGQETQYF.